The T cell receptor beta chain under discussion was sequenced for a study of CD4 T cells in relation to SARS-CoV-2 and coronaviruses. V shed 5 bases, J shed 0 bases, and the junction held 3 bases outside the gene matches. Germline values: CDR1 GTSNPN, CDR2 SVGIG (reference sequence). The CDR3 has 14 amino acids. About this clone itself: Its antigen is unknown.

The method was immunoSEQ multiplex PCR; TCRdb's version includes in-frame clones alone and lacks a portion of them. Of 35,000 to 45,000 clones in the sample, 84% are singletons; the top ten hold 1.2%. This receptor was identified in an adult with COVID-19. The sequenced material came from naive CD4+ T cells from PBMCs, cultured in vitro. Subset noted: naive CD4+ T cells isolated by negative enrichment. This rearrangement joins TRBV30 to TRBJ1-4; 7 nucleotides line up with TRBD1. The CDR3 nucleotides read TGTGCCTGGGGGACAGTCGCAACTAATGAAAAACTGTTTTTT. Its translation is CAWGTVATNEKLFF.